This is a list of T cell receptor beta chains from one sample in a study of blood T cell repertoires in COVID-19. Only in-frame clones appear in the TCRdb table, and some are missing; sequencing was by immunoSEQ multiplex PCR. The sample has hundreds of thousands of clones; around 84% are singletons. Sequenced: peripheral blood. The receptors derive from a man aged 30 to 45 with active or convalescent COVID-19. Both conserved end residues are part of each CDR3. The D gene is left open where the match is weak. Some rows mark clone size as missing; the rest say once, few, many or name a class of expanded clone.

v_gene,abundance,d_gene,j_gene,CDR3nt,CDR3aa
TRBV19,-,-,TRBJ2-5,TGTGCCAGTAGTCCGTCAAAGCCGAGTTTGACCCAGTACTTC,CASSPSKPSLTQYF
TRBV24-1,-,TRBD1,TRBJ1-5,TGTGCCACCTCGCCCCGGGACAGAGGGAATCAGCCCCAGCATTTT,CATSPRDRGNQPQHF
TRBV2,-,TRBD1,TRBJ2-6,TGTGCCAGCAGTTGGGACAGGAGGCTCTCTGGGGCCAACGTCCTGACTTTC,CASSWDRRLSGANVLTF
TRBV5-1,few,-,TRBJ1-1,TGCGCCAGCAGCTCGACAGGTCTCACTGAAGCTTTCTTT,CASSSTGLTEAFF
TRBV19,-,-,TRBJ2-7,TGTGCCAGTAAGAAGGGAGCCGAGCAGTACTTC,CASKKGAEQYF
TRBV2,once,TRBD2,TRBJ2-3,TGTGCCAGTCATAGTGGGCTAGCGGAGACGCAGTATTTT,CASHSGLAETQYF
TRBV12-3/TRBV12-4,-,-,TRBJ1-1,TGTGCCAGCAGTTTGGGCCTAGAAGCTTTCTTT,CASSLGLEAFF
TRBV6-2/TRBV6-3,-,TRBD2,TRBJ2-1,TGTGCCAGCAGTTACTCTCCCGGGGGGAGCTCCTACAATGAGCAGTTCTTC,CASSYSPGGSSYNEQFF
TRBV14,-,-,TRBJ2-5,TGTGCCAGCAGCCAGGATGGGCTATACGAGACCCAGTACTTC,CASSQDGLYETQYF
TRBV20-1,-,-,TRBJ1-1,TGCAGTGCTAGTTGGGGCCTGTTGAACACTGAAGCTTTCTTT,CSASWGLLNTEAFF
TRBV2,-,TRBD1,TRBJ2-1,TGTGCCAGCGATAGGGACAGTCTACCTTACAATGAGCAGTTCTTC,CASDRDSLPYNEQFF
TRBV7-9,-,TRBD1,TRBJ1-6,TGTGCCAGCAGCTCAGGGGGTCAGGGGGCCCATAATTCACCCCTCCACTTT,CASSSGGQGAHNSPLHF
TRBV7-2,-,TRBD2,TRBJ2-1,TGTGCCAGCAGCACCAGGACTAGCGGAGGGTTTCAGTTCTTC,CASSTRTSGGFQFF
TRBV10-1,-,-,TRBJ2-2,TGCGCCAGCAGTGACGGCGGCGCGAACACCGGGGAGCTGTTTTTT,CASSDGGANTGELFF
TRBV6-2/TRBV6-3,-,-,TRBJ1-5,TGTGCCAGCAGTAAATTCGCTAGGGGGATCTGGGGTCAGCCCCAGCATTTT,CASSKFARGIWGQPQHF
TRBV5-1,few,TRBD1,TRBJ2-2,TGCGCCAGCAGCCATCTGACAGGGGTAAACGGGGAGCTGTTTTTT,CASSHLTGVNGELFF
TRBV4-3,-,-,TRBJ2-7,TGCGCCAGCAGCCAAGCAGTAGGCCTGGGCCTCTCCTACGAGCAGTACTTC,CASSQAVGLGLSYEQYF
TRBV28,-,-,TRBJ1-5,TGTGCCAGCAGCCAAACTCCGGGCAATCAGCCCCAGCATTTT,CASSQTPGNQPQHF
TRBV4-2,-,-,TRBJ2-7,TGTGCCAGCAGCGAAGGACACGGTAGTAACGAGCAGTACTTC,CASSEGHGSNEQYF
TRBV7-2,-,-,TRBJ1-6,TGTGCCAGCAGCTTCACAGCCCTTTTGAATTCACCCCTCCACTTT,CASSFTALLNSPLHF
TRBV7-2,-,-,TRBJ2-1,TGTGCCAGCAGCCCACCCCCAGGGGCGCTGAGGTATGAGCAGTTCTTC,CASSPPPGALRYEQFF
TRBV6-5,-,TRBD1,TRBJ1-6,TGTGCCAGCAGACAGGGGTCGTCCCATAATTCACCCCTCCACTTT,CASRQGSSHNSPLHF
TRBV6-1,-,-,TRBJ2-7,TGTGCCAGCAGTGAATTTTCAGGGGCCTACGAGCAGTACTTC,CASSEFSGAYEQYF
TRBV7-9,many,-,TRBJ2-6,TGTGCCAGCAGCCACCGAGAATCTGGGGCCAACGTCCTGACTTTC,CASSHRESGANVLTF
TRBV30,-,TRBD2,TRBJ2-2,TGTGCCTCAGGACTAGCGGGAGGTACCGGGGAGCTGTTTTTT,CASGLAGGTGELFF
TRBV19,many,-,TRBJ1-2,TGTGCCAGTGGGGCCCCAGCCTATGGCTACACCTTC,CASGAPAYGYTF
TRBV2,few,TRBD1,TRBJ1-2,TGTGCCAGCAGTGACTCCGAGATGGGACAGGGCGCGCTTGACTATGGCTACACCTTC,CASSDSEMGQGALDYGYTF
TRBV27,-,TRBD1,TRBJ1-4,TGTGCCAGCAGCCCCGGGACAGGTCTCGGGGAAAAACTGTTTTTT,CASSPGTGLGEKLFF
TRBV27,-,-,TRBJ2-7,TGTGCCAGCAGTTTGCGGGGAGCGTCTTTTTACGAGCAGTACTTC,CASSLRGASFYEQYF
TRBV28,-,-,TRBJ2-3,TGTGCCAGCAGGGCCCGGAAACAGGCTGGCACAGATACGCAGTATTTT,CASRARKQAGTDTQYF
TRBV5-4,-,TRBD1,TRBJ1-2,TGTGCCAGCAGCTTGGAGGGGGCGAGGAACTATGGCTACACCTTC,CASSLEGARNYGYTF
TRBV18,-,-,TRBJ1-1,TGTGCCAGCTCACGACAGGAGAACACTGAAGCTTTCTTT,CASSRQENTEAFF
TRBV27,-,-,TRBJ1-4,TGTGCCAGCAGACCACATCGGGGGGGCGGGGAAAAACTGTTTTTT,CASRPHRGGGEKLFF
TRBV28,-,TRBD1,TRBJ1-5,TGTGCCAGCCTCTGGCAGGGGGGTGGTCAGCCCCAGCATTTT,CASLWQGGGQPQHF
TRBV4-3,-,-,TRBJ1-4,TGCGCCAGCAGCCAAGATCAGGCAACTAATGAAAAACTGTTTTTT,CASSQDQATNEKLFF
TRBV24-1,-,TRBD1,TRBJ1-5,TGTGCCACCAGTGGGACAGGAGAGGGGTCAGGGCAGCCCCAGCATTTT,CATSGTGEGSGQPQHF
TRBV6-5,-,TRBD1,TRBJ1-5,TGTGCCAGCAGTAAGGACAGGAACTCCAATCAGCCCCAGCATTTT,CASSKDRNSNQPQHF
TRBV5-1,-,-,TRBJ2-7,TGCGCCAGCAGCTTGGGTGCGGGCGAGCAGTACTTC,CASSLGAGEQYF
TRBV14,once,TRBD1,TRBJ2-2,TGTGCCAGCAGCCAATTCCGGACAGGGTTCACCGGGGAGCTGTTTTTT,CASSQFRTGFTGELFF
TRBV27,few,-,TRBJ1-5,TGTGCCAGCAGCGGACAGTACAATCAGCCCCAGCATTTT,CASSGQYNQPQHF
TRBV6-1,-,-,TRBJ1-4,TGTGCCAGCAGTGATTTACAGATGGGTGAAAAACTGTTTTTT,CASSDLQMGEKLFF
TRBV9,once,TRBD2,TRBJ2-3,TGTGCCAGCAGCGTAGTGTCGGGAGGGCCCGCAGATACGCAGTATTTT,CASSVVSGGPADTQYF
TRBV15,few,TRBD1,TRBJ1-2,TGTGCCACCACCTTACAGGGGACCTATGGCTACACCTTC,CATTLQGTYGYTF
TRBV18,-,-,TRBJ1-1,TGTGCCAGCTCACCTAATGGGGGGTTGAGGGGCACTGAAGCTTTCTTT,CASSPNGGLRGTEAFF
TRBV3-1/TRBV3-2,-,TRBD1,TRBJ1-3,TGTGCCAGCAGCCAAGAGGGGACAGGGGGAAACACCATATATTTT,CASSQEGTGGNTIYF
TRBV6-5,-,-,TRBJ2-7,TGTGCCATTTCCCCAGGGTCTTCAGTCCGCGAGCAGTACTTC,CAISPGSSVREQYF
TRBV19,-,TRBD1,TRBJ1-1,TGTGCCAGTAGTACGGAGGGACAGAACCTTAACACTGAAGCTTTCTTT,CASSTEGQNLNTEAFF
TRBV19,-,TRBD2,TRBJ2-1,TGTGCCAGTAATAGCGGGGGGTACAATGAGCAGTTCTTC,CASNSGGYNEQFF
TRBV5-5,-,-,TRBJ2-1,TGTGCCAGCGACTCCGGCCCCCGATCCTACAATGAGCAGTTCTTC,CASDSGPRSYNEQFF
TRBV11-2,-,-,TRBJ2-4,TGTGCCAGCAGCTTCAGGGGGGACGGCAAAAACATTCAGTACTTC,CASSFRGDGKNIQYF
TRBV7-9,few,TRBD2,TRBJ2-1,TGTGCCAGCAGCTTGACTAGCGGTGCGTACAATGAGCAGTTCTTC,CASSLTSGAYNEQFF
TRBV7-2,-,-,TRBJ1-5,TGTGCCAGCAGCCCGAGGAGGGATCAGCCCCAGCATTTT,CASSPRRDQPQHF
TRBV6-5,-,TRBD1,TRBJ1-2,TGTGCCAGCAAGGGGGTGGCAGGGGGCGACTATGGCTACACCTTC,CASKGVAGGDYGYTF
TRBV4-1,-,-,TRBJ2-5,TGCGCCAGCAGCCAAGTTTTCACTAGCCGAATGGGCCAGTACTTC,CASSQVFTSRMGQYF